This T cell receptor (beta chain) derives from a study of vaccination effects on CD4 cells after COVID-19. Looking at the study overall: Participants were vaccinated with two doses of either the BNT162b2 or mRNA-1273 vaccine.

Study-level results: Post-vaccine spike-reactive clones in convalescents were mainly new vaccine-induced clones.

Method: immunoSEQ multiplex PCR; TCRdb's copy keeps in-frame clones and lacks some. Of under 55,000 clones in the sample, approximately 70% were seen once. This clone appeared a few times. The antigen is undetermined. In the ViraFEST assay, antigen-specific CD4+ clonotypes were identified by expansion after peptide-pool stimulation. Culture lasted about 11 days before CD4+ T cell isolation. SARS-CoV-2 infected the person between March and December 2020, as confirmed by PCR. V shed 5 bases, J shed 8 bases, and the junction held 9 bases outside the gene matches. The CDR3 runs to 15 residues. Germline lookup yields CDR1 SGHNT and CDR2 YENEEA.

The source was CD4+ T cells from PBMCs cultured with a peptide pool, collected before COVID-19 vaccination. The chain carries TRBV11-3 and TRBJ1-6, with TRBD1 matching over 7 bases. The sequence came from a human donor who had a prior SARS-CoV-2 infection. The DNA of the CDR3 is TGTGCCAGCAGCCGGGGGGGACAGATTTATTCACCCCTCCACTTT. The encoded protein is CASSRGGQIYSPLHF.